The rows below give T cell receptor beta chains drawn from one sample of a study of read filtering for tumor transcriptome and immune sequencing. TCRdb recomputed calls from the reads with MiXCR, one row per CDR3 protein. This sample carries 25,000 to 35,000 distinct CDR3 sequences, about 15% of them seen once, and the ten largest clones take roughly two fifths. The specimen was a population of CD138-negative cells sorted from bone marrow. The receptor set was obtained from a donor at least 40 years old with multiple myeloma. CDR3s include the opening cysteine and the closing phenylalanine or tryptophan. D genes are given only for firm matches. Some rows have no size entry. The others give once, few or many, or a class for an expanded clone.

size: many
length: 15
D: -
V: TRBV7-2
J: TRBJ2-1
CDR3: CASSPRKGSFNEQFF
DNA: TGTGCCAGCAGCCCCCGTAAGGGCAGTTTTAATGAGCAGTTCTTC

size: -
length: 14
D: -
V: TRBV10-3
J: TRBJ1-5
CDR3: CAISSGVFNQPQHF
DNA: TGTGCCATCAGTTCGGGGGTGTTCAATCAGCCCCAGCATTTT

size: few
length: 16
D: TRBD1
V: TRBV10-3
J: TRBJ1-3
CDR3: CAISRTGSSSGNTIYF
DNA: TGTGCCATCAGTCGGACAGGGTCGAGCTCTGGAAACACCATATATTTT

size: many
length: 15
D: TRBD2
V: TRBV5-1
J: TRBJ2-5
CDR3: CASSSPGLVQETQYF
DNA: TGCGCCAGCAGCTCTCCGGGACTAGTCCAAGAGACCCAGTACTTC

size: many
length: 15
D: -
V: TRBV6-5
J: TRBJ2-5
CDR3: CASSYSTTGRETQYF
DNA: TGTGCCAGCAGTTACTCGACCACTGGGAGAGAGACCCAGTACTTC

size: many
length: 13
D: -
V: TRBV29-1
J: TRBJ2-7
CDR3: CSVGVEFSYEQYF
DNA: TGCAGCGTTGGGGTGGAATTCTCCTACGAGCAGTACTTC

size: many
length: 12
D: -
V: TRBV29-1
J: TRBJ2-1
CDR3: CSVESWGLEQFF
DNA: TGCAGCGTTGAATCATGGGGACTCGAGCAGTTCTTC

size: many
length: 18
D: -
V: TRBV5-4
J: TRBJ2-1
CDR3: CASSLAGVRTTSYNEQFF
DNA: TGTGCCAGCAGCTTGGCCGGAGTACGGACTACCTCCTACAATGAGCAGTTCTTC

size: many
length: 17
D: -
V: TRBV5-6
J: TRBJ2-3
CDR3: CASSILTGNWGTDTQYF
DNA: TGTGCCAGCAGTATTCTAACAGGGAATTGGGGAACAGATACGCAGTATTTT

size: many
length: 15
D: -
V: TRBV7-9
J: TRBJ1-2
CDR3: CASSLARSTVYGYTF
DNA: TGTGCCAGCAGCTTAGCGCGGTCTACAGTATATGGCTACACCTTC

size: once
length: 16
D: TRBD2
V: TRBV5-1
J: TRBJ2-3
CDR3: CASSLALAGAPDTQYF
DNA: TGCGCCAGCAGCTTGGCACTAGCGGGAGCCCCAGATACGCAGTATTTT

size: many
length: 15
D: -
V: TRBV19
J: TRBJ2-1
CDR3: CASSAGTDLYNEQFF
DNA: TGTGCCAGTAGTGCCGGGACCGACCTCTACAATGAGCAGTTCTTC

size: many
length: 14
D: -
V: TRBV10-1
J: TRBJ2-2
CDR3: CASSDHDPTGELFF
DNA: TGCGCCAGCAGTGATCACGATCCCACCGGGGAGCTGTTTTTT

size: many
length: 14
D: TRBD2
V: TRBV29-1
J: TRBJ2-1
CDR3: CSVERGRIGNEQFF
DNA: TGCAGCGTTGAACGCGGGAGAATTGGCAATGAGCAGTTCTTC

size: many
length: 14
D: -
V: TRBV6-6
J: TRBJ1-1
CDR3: CASSYSDMGTEAFF
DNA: TGTGCCAGCAGTTACAGTGACATGGGCACTGAAGCTTTCTTT

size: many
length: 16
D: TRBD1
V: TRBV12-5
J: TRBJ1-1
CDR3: CASNRDRGRGGTEAFF
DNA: TGTGCCAGTAATAGGGACAGGGGGCGCGGAGGCACTGAAGCTTTCTTT

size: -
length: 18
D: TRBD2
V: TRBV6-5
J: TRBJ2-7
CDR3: CASSRTSGRLTSTYEQYF
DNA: TGTGCCAGCAGCAGGACTAGCGGGCGGCTTACTTCAACCTACGAGCAGTACTTC

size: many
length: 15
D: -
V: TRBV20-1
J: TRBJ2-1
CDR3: CSARDFGLPYNEQFF
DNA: TGCAGTGCTAGAGATTTCGGACTACCTTACAATGAGCAGTTCTTC

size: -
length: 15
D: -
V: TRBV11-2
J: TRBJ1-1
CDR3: CVSSLAGHSGTEAFF
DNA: TGTGTCAGCAGCTTAGCAGGCCACTCGGGCACCGAAGCTTTCTTT

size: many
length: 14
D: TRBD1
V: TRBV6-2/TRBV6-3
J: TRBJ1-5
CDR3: CASSSTGGGQPQHF
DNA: TGTGCCAGCAGTTCGACAGGGGGGGGTCAGCCCCAGCATTTT

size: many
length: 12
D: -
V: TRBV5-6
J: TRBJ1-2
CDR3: CASSRGDYGYTF
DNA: TGTGCCAGCAGCAGGGGGGACTATGGCTACACCTTC

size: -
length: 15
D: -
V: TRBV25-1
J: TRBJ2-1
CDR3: CASSERAETYNEQFF
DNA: TGTGCCAGCAGTGAGAGGGCAGAGACCTACAATGAGCAGTTCTTC

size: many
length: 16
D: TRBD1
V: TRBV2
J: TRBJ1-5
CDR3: CASNRDRNYSNQPQHF
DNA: TGTGCCAGCAACAGGGACAGAAATTATAGCAATCAGCCCCAGCATTTT

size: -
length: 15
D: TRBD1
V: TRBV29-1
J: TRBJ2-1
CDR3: CSVERGQTYYSEQFF
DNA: TGCAGCGTTGAAAGGGGGCAGACCTACTACAGTGAGCAGTTCTTC

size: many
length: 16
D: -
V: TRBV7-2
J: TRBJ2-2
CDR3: CASSKKTGRFPGELFF
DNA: TGTGCCAGCAGCAAGAAAACAGGACGATTCCCCGGGGAGCTGTTTTTT

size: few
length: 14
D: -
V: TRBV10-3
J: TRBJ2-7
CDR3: CAIGEAQGSYEQYF
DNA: TGTGCCATCGGGGAAGCGCAGGGATCCTACGAGCAGTACTTC

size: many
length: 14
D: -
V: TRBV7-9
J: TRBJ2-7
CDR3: CASSLAAADYEQYF
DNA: TGTGCCAGCAGCTTGGCGGCGGCAGACTACGAGCAGTACTTC

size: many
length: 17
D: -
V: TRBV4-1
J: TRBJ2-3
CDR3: CASSQGPILGGTDTQYF
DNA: TGCGCCAGCAGCCAAGGCCCGATTTTAGGGGGCACAGATACGCAGTATTTT

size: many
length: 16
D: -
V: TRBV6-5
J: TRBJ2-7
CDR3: CASSYSRGTTSYEQYF
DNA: TGTGCCAGCAGTTACTCGAGGGGGACCACCTCCTACGAGCAGTACTTC

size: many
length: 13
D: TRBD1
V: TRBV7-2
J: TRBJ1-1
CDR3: CASSKTGGTEAFF
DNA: TGTGCCAGCAGCAAAACAGGGGGAACTGAAGCTTTCTTT

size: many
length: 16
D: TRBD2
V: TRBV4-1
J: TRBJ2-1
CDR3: CASSPQRGGRYNEQFF
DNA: TGCGCCAGCAGCCCCCAACGGGGCGGGAGGTACAATGAGCAGTTCTTC

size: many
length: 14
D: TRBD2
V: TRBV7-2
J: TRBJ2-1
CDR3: CASSPSGIYNEQFF
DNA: TGTGCCAGCAGTCCTAGCGGGATTTACAATGAGCAGTTCTTC

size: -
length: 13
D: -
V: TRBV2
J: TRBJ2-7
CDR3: CASSSGGPYEQYF
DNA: TGTGCCAGCAGTTCCGGGGGGCCCTACGAGCAGTACTTC

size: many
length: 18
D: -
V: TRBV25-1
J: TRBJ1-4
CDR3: CASSVIAGAIGTNEKLFF
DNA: TGTGCCAGCAGTGTAATAGCGGGGGCCATTGGAACTAATGAAAAACTGTTTTTT

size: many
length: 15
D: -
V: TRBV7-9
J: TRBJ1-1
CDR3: CASSPTRGWGTEAFF
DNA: TGTGCCAGCAGCCCTACCAGGGGCTGGGGCACTGAAGCTTTCTTT

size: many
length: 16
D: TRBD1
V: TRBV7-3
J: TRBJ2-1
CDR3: CASSSTGGFSYNEQFF
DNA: TGTGCCAGCAGCTCAACAGGGGGTTTCTCCTACAATGAGCAGTTCTTC

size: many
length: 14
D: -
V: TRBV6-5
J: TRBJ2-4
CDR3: CASSPADAKNIQYF
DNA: TGTGCCAGCAGCCCCGCGGATGCCAAAAACATTCAGTACTTC

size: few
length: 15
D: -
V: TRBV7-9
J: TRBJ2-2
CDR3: CASSSLARGTGELFF
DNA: TGTGCCAGCAGCTCCTTGGCTAGAGGCACCGGGGAGCTGTTTTTT

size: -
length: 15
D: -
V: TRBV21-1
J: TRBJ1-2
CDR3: CASSKGDRDNYGYTF
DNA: TGTGCCAGCAGCAAAGGAGATCGCGATAACTATGGCTACACCTTC

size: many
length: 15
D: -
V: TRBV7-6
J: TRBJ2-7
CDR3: CASSQGHFPPYEQYF
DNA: TGTGCCAGCAGCCAAGGACATTTCCCCCCCTACGAGCAGTACTTC

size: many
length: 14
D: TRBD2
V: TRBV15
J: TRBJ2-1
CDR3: CATSLTGGIDEQFF
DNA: TGTGCCACCAGCTTGACGGGAGGGATAGATGAGCAGTTCTTC

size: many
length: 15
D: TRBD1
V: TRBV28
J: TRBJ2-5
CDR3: CASSLLQGAQETQYF
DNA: TGTGCCAGCAGTTTATTACAGGGGGCGCAAGAGACCCAGTACTTC

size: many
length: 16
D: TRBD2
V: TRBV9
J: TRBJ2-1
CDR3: CASSALGGVRDNEQFF
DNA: TGTGCCAGCAGCGCGTTGGGAGGGGTAAGGGACAATGAGCAGTTCTTC

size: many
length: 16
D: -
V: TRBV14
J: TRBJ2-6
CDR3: CASSQDLYSGANVLTF
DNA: TGTGCCAGCAGCCAAGACTTGTACTCTGGGGCCAACGTCCTGACTTTC

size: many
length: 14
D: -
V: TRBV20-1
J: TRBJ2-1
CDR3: CSARIPTSASEQFF
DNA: TGCAGTGCTAGAATACCAACTTCGGCCAGTGAGCAGTTCTTC

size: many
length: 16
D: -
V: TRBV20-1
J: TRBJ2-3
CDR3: CSARPPGPGVSDTQYF
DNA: TGCAGTGCTAGACCTCCGGGACCAGGGGTATCAGATACGCAGTATTTT

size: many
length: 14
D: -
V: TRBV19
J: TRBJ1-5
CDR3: CASSIGGFGQPQHF
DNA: TGTGCCAGTAGTATTGGAGGTTTTGGTCAGCCCCAGCATTTT

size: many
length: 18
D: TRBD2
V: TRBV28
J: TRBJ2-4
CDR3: CASSFSPSGPPAKNIQYF
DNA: TGTGCCAGCAGTTTCTCTCCTAGCGGCCCCCCGGCCAAAAACATTCAGTACTTC

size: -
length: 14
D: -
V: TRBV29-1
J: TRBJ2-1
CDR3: CSVEEARPYNEQFF
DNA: TGCAGCGTTGAAGAGGCCAGGCCCTACAACGAGCAGTTCTTC

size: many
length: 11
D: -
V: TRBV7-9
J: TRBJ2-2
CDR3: CASSLDSELFF
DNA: TGTGCCAGCAGCTTAGATTCGGAGCTGTTTTTT

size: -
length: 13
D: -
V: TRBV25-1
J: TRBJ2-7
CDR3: CASSKGWAYEQYF
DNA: TGTGCCAGCAGTAAGGGGTGGGCCTACGAGCAGTACTTC

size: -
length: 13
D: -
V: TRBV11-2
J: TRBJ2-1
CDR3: CASSKSPLNKQFF
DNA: TGTGCCAGCAGCAAGTCCCCCCTCAATAAGCAGTTCTTC